One and the same sample provided the 23 T cell receptor beta chains below, sequenced in a study of control samples from healthy donors and cancer patients. Assay used: immunoSEQ multiplex PCR; TCRdb lists only in-frame clones, some missing. This table holds about 270,000 clones, approximately 80% found once. The material sequenced was PBMCs. The receptors stem from a woman in her sixties or seventies with lung cancer.

CDR3 sequence (DNA): TGTGCCAGCAGCCAAGATCGGGCTAGCGGCCAGTACAATGAGCAGTTCTTC. Protein sequence: CASSQDRASGQYNEQFF. The chain recombines TRBV3-1 (or the pseudogene TRBV3-2) with TRBJ2-1; 7 bases map to TRBD2. The CDR3 loop spans 17 amino acids. V gave up 0 bases and J gave up 4 bases; unmatched junction bases: 9. From germline, CDR1 is LGHDT and CDR2 YNNKEL (reference sequence).

This chain joins TRBV12-3 or TRBV12-4 and TRBJ2-1, with D unclear. The CDR3 runs 12 residues. V was clipped by 6 bases and J by 3 bases, with 6 bases between them. CDR3 nucleotide sequence: TGTGCCAGCAGCGACCGCTACAATGAGCAGTTCTTC. This encodes CASSDRYNEQFF.

This clone was recorded once. This rearrangement joins TRBV5-6 to TRBJ2-2; 9 bases agree with TRBD2. V shed 6 bases and J 4 bases; nucleotides not matched to a gene: 7. The CDR3 is made up of 15 amino acids. CDR1 SGHDT and CDR2 YYEEEE come from the germline V gene. CDR3 coding DNA: TGTGCCAGCACTTCTGGAGCGGGAGGCACCGGGGAGCTGTTTTTT. It yields the protein CASTSGAGGTGELFF.

This clone was seen more than once but under ten times. The genes are TRBV19 and TRBJ1-3, with D possibly matching TRBD1 (5 bases). This CDR3 is 14 amino acids long. V was clipped by 7 bases and J by 5 bases, with 15 bases between them. CDR1 and CDR2 from the germline V gene are LNHDA and SQIVND (reference sequence). For the CDR3, the DNA is TGTGCCAGTAACACTCGGGACGGACGAAACACCATATATTTT. This sequence encodes CASNTRDGRNTIYF. Complete variable domain (other parts from reference TRBV19 and TRBJ1-3): DGGITQSPKYLFRKEGQNVTLSCEQNLNHDAMYWYRQDPGQGLRLIYYSQIVNDFQKGDIAEGYSVSREKKESFPLTVTSAQKNPTAFYLCASNTRDGRNTIYFGEGSWLTVV.

For the CDR3, the DNA is TGCGCCAGCAGCCAGTCATTCGCGGGGGGGGACGAAAGCGGGGAGCTGTTTTTT. Its translation is CASSQSFAGGDESGELFF. V and J are TRBV4-1 and TRBJ2-2; TRBD2 matches 9 bases. The CDR3 has 18 amino acids. Germline trimming cut 3 bases from V and 7 bases from J; bases unmatched to any gene: 15. CDR1 is MGHRA, CDR2 YSYEKL, per germline.

This clone turned up a few times. The rearrangement links TRBV27 to TRBJ2-3; TRBD2 aligns across 13 bases. The CDR3 totals 20 residues. Germline lookup yields CDR1 MNHEY and CDR2 SMNVEV (reference sequence). Losses at the gene ends were 1 base for V and 0 bases for J; bases not matched to a gene: 10. CDR3 sequence reads: CASSLFGLAGEWASTDTQYF. In DNA, the CDR3 is TGTGCCAGCAGTTTATTTGGACTAGCGGGAGAGTGGGCTAGCACAGATACGCAGTATTTT.

CDR3 coding DNA: TGTGCCAGCAGCTTAGAGGGACCCAGCTATGGCTACACCTTC. Amino acid sequence: CASSLEGPSYGYTF. V is TRBV7-9 and J is TRBJ1-2, with D maybe TRBD1 (5 bases). The CDR3 covers 14 residues. Trimming removed 1 base at V and 4 bases at J, with 10 bases between. Looked up from germline, CDR1 is SEHNR and CDR2 is FQNEAQ (reference sequence).

This clone was seen a handful of times. This sequence joins TRBV19 and TRBJ1-5, with 10 bases lining up with TRBD1. CDR3 length equals 16 residues. Trimming cost V 5 bases and J 6 bases; bases outside gene matches: 10. Germline V gene lookup returns CDR1 LNHDA and CDR2 SQIVND (reference sequence). The CDR3, as DNA: TGTGCCAGTAGTGCCCGGGACAGGGGAGGGAGTCAGCCCCAGCATTTT. Its translation is CASSARDRGGSQPQHF.

The chain joins TRBV7-3 to TRBJ1-2; no clear D. The CDR3 consists of 13 residues. The germline V gene has CDR1 SGHTA and CDR2 FQGTGA. Deletions cut 5 bases from V and 2 bases from J, with 9 bases between. Written as DNA, the CDR3 is TGTGCCAGCAGCCCCGGACGGAACTATGGCTACACCTTC. Translated: CASSPGRNYGYTF.

V usage is TRBV5-1 and J usage is TRBJ1-4; D unresolved. V was trimmed by 0 bases and J by 0 bases, leaving 6 bases between them. The germline gives CDR1 SGHRS, CDR2 YFSETQ. CDR3 size: 15 residues. The CDR3, as DNA: TGCGCCAGCAGCTTGGAACCAACAACTAATGAAAAACTGTTTTTT. This codes for CASSLEPTTNEKLFF.

The chain is built from TRBV4-2 and TRBJ2-1; D might be TRBD1 or TRBD2, each matching 5 bases. Germline values: CDR1 LGHNA, CDR2 YNFKEQ. Trimming took off 0 bases at V and 2 bases at J, with 11 bases between the two ends. The length of the CDR3 is 16 residues. The CDR3 loop is CASSQDGGTTYNEQFF. The CDR3 bases are TGTGCCAGCAGCCAAGATGGGGGAACGACCTACAATGAGCAGTTCTTC.

The chain links TRBV6-4 to TRBJ2-7; 10 nucleotides align to TRBD2. CDR3 length: 14 amino acids. Germline V gene sequence: CDR1 MRHNA, CDR2 SNTAGT. Unmatched junction bases numbered 4, after V lost 6 bases and J lost 2 bases. CDR3 loop: CASSPSGGPYEQYF. The CDR3 DNA reads TGTGCCAGCAGCCCTAGCGGGGGCCCCTACGAGCAGTACTTC.

The chain joins TRBV3-1 (or the pseudogene TRBV3-2) to TRBJ2-3; D is possibly TRBD1 or TRBD2 (6 bases each). Germline V gene sequence: CDR1 LGHDT, CDR2 YNNKEL (reference sequence). V was cut by 1 base and J by 7 bases, with 12 bases left in between. The CDR3 consists of 14 residues. The CDR3 bases are TGTGCCAGCAGCCAAGTTCGGAGGGGGAATACGCAGTATTTT. Its protein product is CASSQVRRGNTQYF.

This chain connects TRBV19 to TRBJ2-6, with TRBD2 identical over 7 bases. The CDR3 loop spans 18 amino acids. V lost 6 bases, J lost 0 bases, and 11 bases stayed unmatched. CDR1 is LNHDA and CDR2 is SQIVND in the germline V gene (reference sequence). In DNA form, the CDR3 reads TGTGCCAGTAGGGGGATAGCGGGCCAGAGCTCTGGGGCCAACGTCCTGACTTTC. Its translation: CASRGIAGQSSGANVLTF.

The chain uses TRBV5-1 and TRBJ2-7; tentative D call: TRBD2 (6 bases). V lost 4 bases to trimming and J lost 6 bases, with 11 bases between them. This CDR3 has 12 amino acids. The germline V gene encodes CDR1 SGHRS and CDR2 YFSETQ. DNA of the CDR3: TGCGCCAGCAGCCGGCAGGAGGGCGAGCAGTACTTC. It is translated as CASSRQEGEQYF.

The chain combines TRBV19 with TRBJ1-3; unclear D gene. Trimming removed 4 bases at V and 0 bases at J, with 10 bases between. The germline gives CDR1 LNHDA, CDR2 SQIVND (reference sequence). The CDR3 covers 15 residues. The CDR3 is CASSTDDLSGNTIYF. The CDR3 region has the DNA TGTGCCAGTAGTACAGACGACCTCTCTGGAAACACCATATATTTT. The variable domain in full, completed from reference TRBV19 and TRBJ1-3, reads DGGITQSPKYLFRKEGQNVTLSCEQNLNHDAMYWYRQDPGQGLRLIYYSQIVNDFQKGDIAEGYSVSREKKESFPLTVTSAQKNPTAFYLCASSTDDLSGNTIYFGEGSWLTVV.

This chain connects TRBV3-1 (or the pseudogene TRBV3-2) to TRBJ1-2; no reliable D call. The CDR3 length is 15 residues. CDR1 and CDR2 from the germline V gene are LGHDT and YNNKEL (reference sequence). The germline V and J ends were trimmed by 0 bases and 3 bases, with 11 bases remaining between them. CDR3 sequence reads: CASSQDPQPYYGYTF. The CDR3 nucleotides are TGTGCCAGCAGCCAAGATCCGCAGCCCTACTATGGCTACACCTTC.

The sample holds one count of this clone. The V and J genes are TRBV2 and TRBJ1-3; unclear D gene. From germline, CDR1 is SNHLY and CDR2 FYNNEI. V lost 4 bases and J lost 1, with 8 bases in between. This CDR3 is built from 14 residues. The CDR3 protein is CASSVGISGNTIYF. CDR3 sequence (DNA): TGTGCCAGCAGTGTAGGGATTTCTGGAAACACCATATATTTT.

This chain connects TRBV5-6 to TRBJ2-3; 7 positions match TRBD2. The CDR3 length is 15 residues. The germline CDR1 and CDR2 sequences are SGHDT and YYEEEE. V trimming: 5 bases; J trimming: 0 bases; junction bases outside the gene matches: 6. The CDR3 DNA sequence: TGTGCCAGCAGTGAAGCGGGACGCAGCACAGATACGCAGTATTTT. Amino acids: CASSEAGRSTDTQYF.

The rearrangement uses TRBV19 and TRBJ1-5, with a tentative D call TRBD1 (5 bases). The germline gives CDR1 LNHDA, CDR2 SQIVND (reference sequence). V lost 5 bases and J lost 5, with 7 bases in between. This CDR3 is built from 12 residues. The CDR3 nucleotides are TGTGCCAGTAGTGAGGGGCATCAGCCCCAGCATTTT. Protein: CASSEGHQPQHF.

This clone was seen just once. This rearrangement joins TRBV11-2 to TRBJ2-1; 12 nucleotides align to TRBD2. The CDR3 runs to 17 residues. The ends lost 3 bases at V and 9 bases at J; junction bases unmatched: 12. The germline V gene encodes CDR1 SGHAT and CDR2 FQNNGV. The CDR3 spells CASSLLTTSGSTGEQFF. In nucleotides, the CDR3 is TGTGCCAGCAGCTTGTTGACGACTAGCGGGAGTACAGGTGAGCAGTTCTTC.

This chain connects TRBV6-5 to TRBJ2-3; TRBD1 matches at 7 bases. CDR1 MNHEY and CDR2 SVGAGI come from the germline V gene. J gave up 2 bases and V 7 bases, and 9 bases lay outside the gene matches. This CDR3 contains 15 residues. This chain's CDR3 is CASTAMGQLTDTQYF. For the CDR3, the DNA is TGTGCCAGCACAGCTATGGGACAGCTCACAGATACGCAGTATTTT.

The chain combines TRBV2 with TRBJ2-3, with 11 bases matching TRBD2. Germline V gene sequence: CDR1 SNHLY, CDR2 FYNNEI. The length of the CDR3 is 16 residues. With V trimmed by 0 bases and J by 7 bases, 6 bases remained unmatched. In DNA, the CDR3 is TGTGCCAGCAGTGAAGCGGCGACTAGCGGGGTGAATACGCAGTATTTT. Its protein is CASSEAATSGVNTQYF.